This T cell receptor beta chain was identified during a study of CD8 T cells in Susac syndrome. The multiple sclerosis controls were treatment-naive patients with relapsing-remitting disease that was stable or active. Negative isolation yielded CD8+ and CD4+ T cells; FACS enriched TEMRA cells. CDR3 length equals 15 residues. V was cut by 1 base and J by 5 bases, with 15 bases left in between. Germline assignment: CDR1 KGHSH and CDR2 LQKENI. Random hexamers served to reverse transcribe about 0.45 to 1 ug RNA. Using its own MiXCR run on the immunoSEQ multiplex PCR reads, TCRdb lists one record per CDR3 protein. The sample yields 180,000 or so distinct CDR3 sequences, over 90% seen once.

Sequenced sample: CD4+ T cells from PBMCs. The chain links TRBV18 to TRBJ2-7; D is tentatively TRBD1 or TRBD2 (5 bases each). The TCR comes from a human donor with multiple sclerosis. In DNA, the CDR3 is TGTGCCAGCTCACCACTCGGGACCCAAATGGACGAGCAGTACTTC. Translation gives CASSPLGTQMDEQYF.